This note documents a single TCR beta chain sequence. At one end, the junction sequence differs from germline, possibly due to a read error. The template was RNA from unsorted bulk tissue. Distant lung tissue was collected more than 3 cm away from the tumor edge. A modified ARM-PCR protocol with three rounds of nested PCR amplified TCRbeta. MiXCR was run by TCRdb on the multiplex PCR reads, yielding one entry per CDR3 protein. The data show more than 75,000 distinct CDR3 sequences, with 80% seen just once and around 30% held by the top ten. These data belong to a study of tumor and adjacent non-tumor tissue in lung cancer. Study at large: Histology: 12 adenocarcinoma, a couple of squamous cell carcinoma, 1 small cell lung cancer.

The CDR3 extends over 16 amino acids. The chain joins TRBV12-3 or TRBV12-4 to TRBJ2-1; TRBD2 agrees at 11 bases. Source material: distant non-tumor lung tissue. This clonotype originated in a man aged 60 to 75 with small cell lung cancer. CDR3: CANSVRLAGQYDEQFF. The CDR3 DNA follows: TGTGCCAACAGTGTCCGACTAGCGGGACAATACGATGAGCAGTTCTTC.